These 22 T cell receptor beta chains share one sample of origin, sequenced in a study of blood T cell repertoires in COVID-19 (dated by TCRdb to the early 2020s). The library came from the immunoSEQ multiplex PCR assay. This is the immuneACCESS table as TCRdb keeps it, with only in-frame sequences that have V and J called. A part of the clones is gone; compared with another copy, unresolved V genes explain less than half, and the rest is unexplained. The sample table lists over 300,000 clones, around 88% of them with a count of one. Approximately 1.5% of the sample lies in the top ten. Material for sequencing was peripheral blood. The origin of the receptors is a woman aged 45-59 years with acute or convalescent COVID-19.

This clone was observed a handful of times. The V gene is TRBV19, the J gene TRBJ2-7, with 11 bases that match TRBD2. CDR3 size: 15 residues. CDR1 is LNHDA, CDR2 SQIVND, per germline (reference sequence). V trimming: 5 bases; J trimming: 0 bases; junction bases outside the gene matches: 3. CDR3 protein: CASSDTSGSSYEQYF. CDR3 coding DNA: TGTGCCAGTAGTGACACTAGCGGGAGCTCCTACGAGCAGTACTTC.

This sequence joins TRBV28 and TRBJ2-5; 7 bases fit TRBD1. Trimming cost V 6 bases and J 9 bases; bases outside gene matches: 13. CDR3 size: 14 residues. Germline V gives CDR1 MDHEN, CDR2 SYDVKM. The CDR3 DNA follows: TGTGCCAGCAGCCTTGGACAGGTGCTCAGGGCCCAGTACTTC. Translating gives CASSLGQVLRAQYF.

The CDR3 protein is CASRTSGLSYNEQFF. Written as DNA, the CDR3 is TGTGCCAGCAGAACTAGCGGGCTTTCCTACAATGAGCAGTTCTTC. V and J are TRBV4-2 and TRBJ2-1; TRBD2 aligns across 9 bases. V trimming: 6 bases; J trimming: 1 base; junction bases outside the gene matches: 4. CDR1 is LGHNA, CDR2 YNFKEQ, per germline. This CDR3 has 15 residues.

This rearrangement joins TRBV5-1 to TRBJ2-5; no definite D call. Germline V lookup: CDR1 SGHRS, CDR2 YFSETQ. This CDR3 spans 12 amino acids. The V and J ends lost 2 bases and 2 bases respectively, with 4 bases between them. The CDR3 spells CASSLQQETQYF. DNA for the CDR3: TGCGCCAGCAGCTTACAACAAGAGACCCAGTACTTC.

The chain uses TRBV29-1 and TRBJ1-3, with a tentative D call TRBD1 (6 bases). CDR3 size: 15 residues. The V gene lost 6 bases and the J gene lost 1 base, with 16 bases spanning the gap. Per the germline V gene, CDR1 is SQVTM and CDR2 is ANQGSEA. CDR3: CSVADRLRSGNTIYF. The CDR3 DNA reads TGCAGCGTGGCTGACAGGTTAAGATCTGGAAACACCATATATTTT. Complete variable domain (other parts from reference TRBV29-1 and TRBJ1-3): SAVISQKPSRDICQRGTSLTIQCQVDSQVTMMFWYRQQPGQSLTLIATANQGSEATYESGFVIDKFPISRPNLTFSTLTVSNMSPEDSSIYLCSVADRLRSGNTIYFGEGSWLTVV.

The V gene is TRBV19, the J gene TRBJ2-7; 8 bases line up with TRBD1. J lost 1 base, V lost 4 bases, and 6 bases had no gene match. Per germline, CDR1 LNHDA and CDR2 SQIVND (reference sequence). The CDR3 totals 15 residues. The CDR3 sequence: CASSRSGTGSYEQYF. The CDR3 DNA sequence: TGTGCCAGTAGTAGATCCGGGACAGGATCCTACGAGCAGTACTTC.

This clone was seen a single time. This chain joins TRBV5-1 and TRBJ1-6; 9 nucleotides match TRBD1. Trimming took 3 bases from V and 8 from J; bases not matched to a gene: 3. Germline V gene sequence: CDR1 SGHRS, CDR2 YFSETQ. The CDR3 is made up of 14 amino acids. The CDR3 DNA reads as TGCGCCAGCAGCTGGGACAGGGTGGATTCACCCCTCCACTTT. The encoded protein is CASSWDRVDSPLHF.

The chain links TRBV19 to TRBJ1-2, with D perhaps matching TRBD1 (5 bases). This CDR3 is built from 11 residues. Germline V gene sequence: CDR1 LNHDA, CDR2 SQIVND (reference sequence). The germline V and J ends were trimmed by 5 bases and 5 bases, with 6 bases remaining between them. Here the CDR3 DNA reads TGTGCCAGTAGTCCAGGGTATGGCTACACCTTC. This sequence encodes CASSPGYGYTF.

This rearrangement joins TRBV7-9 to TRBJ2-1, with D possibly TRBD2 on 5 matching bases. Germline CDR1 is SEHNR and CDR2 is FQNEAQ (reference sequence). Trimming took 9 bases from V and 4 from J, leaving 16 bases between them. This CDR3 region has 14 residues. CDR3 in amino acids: CASERSLVYNEQFF. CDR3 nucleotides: TGTGCCAGTGAGCGGTCTTTGGTATACAATGAGCAGTTCTTC.

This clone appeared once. CDR3 loop: CASSRILDSNYGYTF. CDR3 DNA: TGTGCCAGCAGCCGGATCCTCGACAGCAACTATGGCTACACCTTC. The chain is built from TRBV7-2 and TRBJ1-2; D possibly corresponds to TRBD1 (5 bases). Germline CDR1 is SGHTA and CDR2 is FQGNSA. The CDR3 is 15 amino acids. V lost 5 bases, J lost 2 bases, and 15 bases lay in between.

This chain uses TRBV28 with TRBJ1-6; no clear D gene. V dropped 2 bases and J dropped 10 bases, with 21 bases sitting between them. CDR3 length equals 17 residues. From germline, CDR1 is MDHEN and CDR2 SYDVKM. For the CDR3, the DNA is TGTGCCAGCAGTTTAATCCGCAGTACTCGTATGAGGTCACCCCTCCACTTT. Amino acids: CASSLIRSTRMRSPLHF.

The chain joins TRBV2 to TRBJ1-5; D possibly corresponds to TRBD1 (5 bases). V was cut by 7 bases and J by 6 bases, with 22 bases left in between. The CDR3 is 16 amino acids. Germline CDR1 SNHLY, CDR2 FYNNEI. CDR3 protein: CASTRRGVQGGQPQHF. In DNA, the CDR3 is TGTGCCAGCACCCGAAGGGGTGTCCAGGGCGGTCAGCCCCAGCATTTT.

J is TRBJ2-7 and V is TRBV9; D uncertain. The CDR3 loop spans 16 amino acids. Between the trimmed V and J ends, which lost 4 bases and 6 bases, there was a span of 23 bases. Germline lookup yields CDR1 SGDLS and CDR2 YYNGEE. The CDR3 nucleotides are TGTGCCAGCAGCCCCCCCCAAGCGCCACTAAGCTCCGAGCAGTACTTC. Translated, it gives CASSPPQAPLSSEQYF.

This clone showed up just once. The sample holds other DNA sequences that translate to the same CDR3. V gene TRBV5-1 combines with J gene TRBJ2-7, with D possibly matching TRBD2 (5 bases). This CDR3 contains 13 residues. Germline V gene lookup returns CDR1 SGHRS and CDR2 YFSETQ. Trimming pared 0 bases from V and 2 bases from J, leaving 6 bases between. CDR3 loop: CASSLGEPYEQYF. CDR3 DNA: TGCGCCAGCAGCTTGGGGGAGCCCTACGAGCAGTACTTC. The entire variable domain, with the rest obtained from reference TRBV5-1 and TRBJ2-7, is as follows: KAGVTQTPRYLIKTRGQQVTLSCSPISGHRSVSWYQQTPGQGLQFLFEYFSETQRNKGNFPGRFSGRQFSNSRSEMNVSTLELGDSALYLCASSLGEPYEQYFGPGTRLTVT.

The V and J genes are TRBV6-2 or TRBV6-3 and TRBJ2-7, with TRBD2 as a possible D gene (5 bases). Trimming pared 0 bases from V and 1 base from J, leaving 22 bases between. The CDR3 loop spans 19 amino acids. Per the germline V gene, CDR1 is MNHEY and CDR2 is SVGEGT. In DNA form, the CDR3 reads TGTGCCAGCAGTTACTCGAAACCTCTAACCCTAGCCGTATCCTACGAGCAGTACTTC. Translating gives CASSYSKPLTLAVSYEQYF.

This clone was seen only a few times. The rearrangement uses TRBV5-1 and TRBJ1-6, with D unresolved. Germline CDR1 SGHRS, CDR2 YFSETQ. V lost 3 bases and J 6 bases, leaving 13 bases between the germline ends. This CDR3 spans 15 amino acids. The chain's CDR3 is CASSSLPRSNSPLHF. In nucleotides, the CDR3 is TGCGCCAGCAGCTCCCTGCCCAGAAGTAATTCACCCCTCCACTTT.

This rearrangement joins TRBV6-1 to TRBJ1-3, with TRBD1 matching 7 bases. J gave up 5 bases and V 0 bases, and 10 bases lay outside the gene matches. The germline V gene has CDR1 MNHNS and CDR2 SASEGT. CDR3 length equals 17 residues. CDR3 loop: CASSEALGTVGRNTIYF. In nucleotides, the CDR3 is TGTGCCAGCAGTGAAGCGCTAGGGACAGTCGGTCGAAACACCATATATTTT.

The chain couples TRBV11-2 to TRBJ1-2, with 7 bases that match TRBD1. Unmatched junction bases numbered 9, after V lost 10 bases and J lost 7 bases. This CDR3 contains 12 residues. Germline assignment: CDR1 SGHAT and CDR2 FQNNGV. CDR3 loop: CAIRQGIGGYTF. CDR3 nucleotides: TGTGCCATCCGACAGGGTATAGGTGGCTACACCTTC.

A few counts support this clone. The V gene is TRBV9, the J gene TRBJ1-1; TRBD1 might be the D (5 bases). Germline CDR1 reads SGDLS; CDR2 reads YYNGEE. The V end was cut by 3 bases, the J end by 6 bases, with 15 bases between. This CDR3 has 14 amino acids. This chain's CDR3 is CASSEGQNSPEAFF. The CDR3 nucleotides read TGTGCCAGCAGCGAGGGGCAGAATTCTCCTGAAGCTTTCTTT. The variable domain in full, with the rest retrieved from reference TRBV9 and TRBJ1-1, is DSGVTQTPKHLITATGQRVTLRCSPRSGDLSVYWYQQSLDQGLQFLIQYYNGEERAKGNILERFSAQQFPDLHSELNLSSLELGDSALYFCASSEGQNSPEAFFGQGTRLTVV.

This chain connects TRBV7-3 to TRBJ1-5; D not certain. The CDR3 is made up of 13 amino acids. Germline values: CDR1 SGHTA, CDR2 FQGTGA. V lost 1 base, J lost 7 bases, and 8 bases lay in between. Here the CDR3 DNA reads TGTGCCAGCAGCTTAAGCGAGGGACAGCCCCAGCATTTT. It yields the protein CASSLSEGQPQHF.

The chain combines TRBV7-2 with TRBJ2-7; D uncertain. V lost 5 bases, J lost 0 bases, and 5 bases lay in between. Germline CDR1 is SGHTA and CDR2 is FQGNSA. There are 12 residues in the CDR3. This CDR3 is CASSRSSYEQYF. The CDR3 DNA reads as TGTGCCAGCAGCCGGAGCTCCTACGAGCAGTACTTC.

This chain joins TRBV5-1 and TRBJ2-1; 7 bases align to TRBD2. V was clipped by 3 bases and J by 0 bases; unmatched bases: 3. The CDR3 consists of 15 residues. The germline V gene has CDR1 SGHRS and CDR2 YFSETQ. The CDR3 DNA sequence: TGCGCCAGCAGCTCGCTAGCGGACTCCTACAATGAGCAGTTCTTC. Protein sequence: CASSSLADSYNEQFF.